This record covers a single T cell receptor (beta chain). What it recognizes is unknown. The data were produced by immunoSEQ multiplex PCR, yet TCRdb's version contains in-frame clones alone and is incomplete. The sample includes hundreds of thousands of clones, 90% to 95% of them seen just once. The naive CD8 fraction comprised CD45RO-negative cells positively selected for CCR7 and excluded terminally differentiated effector memory CD45RA+ cells. The CDR3 totals 10 residues. Germline V gene sequence: CDR1 DFQATT, CDR2 SNEGSKA (reference sequence). Trimming stripped 4 bases from V and 6 bases from J, with 7 bases between. The entry originates in a study of shared clonotypes between healthy human individuals. The wider study: Each donor contributed plates that comprised three CD4 naive, three CD4 memory, two CD8 naive and one CD8 memory.

Study observations and caveats: The four-donor shared clonotypes exceeded non-shared clonotypes in generation probability, with non-shared ones scoring lower.

This receptor was obtained from a young woman in good health. This chain links TRBV20-1 with TRBJ2-7; maybe TRBD1 (6 bases). Specimen: naive CD8+ T cells sorted from blood. The CDR3 region is CSATGAEQYF. The CDR3, as DNA: TGCAGTGCTACAGGGGCCGAGCAGTACTTC.